This T cell receptor beta chain is drawn from a study of vaccination effects on CD4 cells after COVID-19. Overall study: Expansion with viral peptide pools was applied to antigen-specific CD4+ T cells by the ViraFEST assay prior to sequencing.

Researchers isolated CD4+ T cells once approximately eleven days of culture had elapsed. The assay was immunoSEQ multiplex PCR, and TCRdb's table has in-frame clones only and misses some. The repertoire holds approximately 47,000 clones, with 76% as singletons. Concerning this clone itself: Its antigen is as yet unknown.

This TCR derives from a human donor who had a prior SARS-CoV-2 infection. The sample in question was CD4+ T cells from PBMCs cultured without peptide, obtained before COVID-19 vaccination.

CDR3 nucleotides: TGTGCCACCAGCGGGCTGACGGGCCCAGATACGCAGTATTTT. This codes for CATSGLTGPDTQYF. The chain is built from TRBV15 and TRBJ2-3, with D uncertain. The CDR3 covers 14 residues. Trimming removed 5 bases at V and 4 bases at J, with 13 bases between. The germline CDR1 and CDR2 sequences are LNHNV and YYDKDF (reference sequence).